The rows below give T cell receptor beta chains drawn from one sample of a study of blood T cell repertoires in COVID-19. Repertoires were generated with immunoSEQ multiplex PCR, while TCRdb's copy carries only in-frame clones and drops some. The data contain under 80,000 clones, roughly 86% of them singletons. Specimen: peripheral blood. The receptor set was obtained from a man between 65 and 85 years old with active COVID-19. Both conserved end residues are part of each CDR3. Each record gives: clone size, CDR3 length, V gene, J gene, D gene, CDR3 DNA, CDR3 protein. The D gene is left open where the match is weak. Size tells how often a clone was seen (once, few, many) or the class of an expanded clone, and some rows leave it out.

once	14	TRBV7-2	TRBJ2-7	.	TGTGCCAGCAGCTTAGATGTCAGCTCCTACGAGCAGTACTTC	CASSLDVSSYEQYF
.	16	TRBV5-6	TRBJ2-7	.	TGTGCCAGCAGCTCTGGGAGGACAGGCAACTTCCACGAGCAGTACTTC	CASSSGRTGNFHEQYF
.	17	TRBV7-9	TRBJ2-7	TRBD2	TGTGCCAGCAGCGAGGGGGGGGCCGGGACTAGAGTGTACGAGCAGTACTTC	CASSEGGAGTRVYEQYF
.	15	TRBV5-1	TRBJ2-6	.	TGCGCCAGCAGCCCCGAAGCCTCTGGGGCCAACGTCCTGACTTTC	CASSPEASGANVLTF
.	14	TRBV3-1/TRBV3-2	TRBJ2-5	TRBD2	TGTGCCAGCAGCCGGACTAGCGGGAGAGAGACCCAGTACTTC	CASSRTSGRETQYF
once	14	TRBV6-2/TRBV6-3	TRBJ2-1	.	TGTGCCAGCAGTTATCTAGGAGGTTACAATGAGCAGTTCTTC	CASSYLGGYNEQFF
.	17	TRBV3-1/TRBV3-2	TRBJ2-5	TRBD2	TGTGCCAGCAGCCAAGCAGCGCCCGGGGCGGGGGGAGAGACCCAGTACTTC	CASSQAAPGAGGETQYF
.	10	TRBV6-4	TRBJ2-1	.	TGTGTCAGCAGTTCAGATGAGCAGTTCTTC	CVSSSDEQFF
.	14	TRBV30	TRBJ2-7	.	TGTGCCTGGAGTGTGGGAGGGGGGGGCTACGAGCAGTACTTC	CAWSVGGGGYEQYF
.	18	TRBV3-1/TRBV3-2	TRBJ1-2	TRBD1	TGTGCCAGCAGCCAAGAACGGGACAGGGCCGGGGGGAACTATGGCTACACCTTC	CASSQERDRAGGNYGYTF
.	15	TRBV9	TRBJ2-3	.	TGTGCCAGCAGCGTAGGGGGAGGTACCACAGATACGCAGTATTTT	CASSVGGGTTDTQYF
.	14	TRBV5-5	TRBJ2-1	TRBD2	TGTGCCAGCAGCGGAATGACTAGCAGCAATGAGCAGTTCTTC	CASSGMTSSNEQFF
.	17	TRBV7-3	TRBJ2-4	TRBD2	TGTGCCAGCAGCCCCCGGGGGGGACTAGCGGGGAGAAACATTCAGTACTTC	CASSPRGGLAGRNIQYF
.	15	TRBV27	TRBJ1-2	.	TGTGCCAGCAGCCCCGCCGGACGGAGGTCATATGGCTACACCTTC	CASSPAGRRSYGYTF
once	15	TRBV7-2	TRBJ2-2	TRBD1	TGTGCCAGCAGCCGGGACAGGTCAAACACCGGGGAGCTGTTTTTT	CASSRDRSNTGELFF
.	16	TRBV28	TRBJ2-1	TRBD2	TGTGCCAGCAGTTTACATACTAGCGGGAAGGGCAATGAGCAGTTCTTC	CASSLHTSGKGNEQFF
.	15	TRBV25-1	TRBJ1-4	TRBD1	TGTGCCAGCACCAGGGCAGGGGGGACTAATGAAAAACTGTTTTTT	CASTRAGGTNEKLFF
.	15	TRBV30	TRBJ2-1	TRBD1	TGTGCCTGGAGTGTATATCCCACAGGGGGCGATGAGCAGTTCTTC	CAWSVYPTGGDEQFF
.	15	TRBV28	TRBJ2-1	TRBD2	TGTGCCAGCAGACCCCGGGGGGGCCCCGGCGATGAGCAGTTCTTC	CASRPRGGPGDEQFF
.	16	TRBV9	TRBJ2-2	.	TGTGCCAGCAGCGTAGGTTCACTAGCCGGGGGCGGGGAGCTGTTTTTT	CASSVGSLAGGGELFF
.	14	TRBV3-1/TRBV3-2	TRBJ1-2	.	TGTGCCAGCAGCCAAGTCGGGATCTACTATGGCTACACCTTC	CASSQVGIYYGYTF
.	13	TRBV9	TRBJ2-3	.	TGTGCCAGCAGCCCAGACAGGACAGATACGCAGTATTTT	CASSPDRTDTQYF
few	11	TRBV20-1	TRBJ2-3	.	TGCAGTGTCGAGTGGACAGATACGCAGTATTTT	CSVEWTDTQYF
.	14	TRBV4-3	TRBJ1-2	.	TGCGCCAGCAGCCAATCGCAGGGAGGGTATGGCTACACCTTC	CASSQSQGGYGYTF
.	17	TRBV24-1	TRBJ2-2	.	TGTGCCACCAGTGACCCCCGGGGAGGGGGGTACACCGGGGAGCTGTTTTTT	CATSDPRGGGYTGELFF
.	13	TRBV6-2/TRBV6-3	TRBJ2-7	.	TGTGCCAGCAGTTACGCTGGCACCTACGAGCAGTACTTC	CASSYAGTYEQYF
.	13	TRBV12-3/TRBV12-4	TRBJ2-7	.	TGTGCCAGCAGTTTGGGGAGATCTTACGAGCAGTACTTC	CASSLGRSYEQYF
.	14	TRBV13	TRBJ1-5	TRBD1	TGTGCCAGCAGCTTTGGGACAGCGGGTCAGCCCCAGCATTTT	CASSFGTAGQPQHF
.	17	TRBV7-9	TRBJ2-7	TRBD2	TGTGCCAGCAGCTTGGGGGAATATAGCGGGCCCCCCTACGAGCAGTACTTC	CASSLGEYSGPPYEQYF
.	16	TRBV28	TRBJ2-3	TRBD1	TGTGCCAGCAGCTCCCGGACAGGGGCGAACACAGATACGCAGTATTTT	CASSSRTGANTDTQYF
.	11	TRBV7-2	TRBJ2-7	.	TGTGCCAGCAGCTCTACCTACGAGCAGTACTTC	CASSSTYEQYF
.	15	TRBV5-8	TRBJ1-5	.	TGTGCCAGCAGCTCCTCGTGGGGAGACGGGCAGCCCCAGCATTTT	CASSSSWGDGQPQHF
.	15	TRBV13	TRBJ2-3	TRBD2	TGTGCCAGCAGCTTGGTAGCGGGAGGAGCAGATACGCAGTATTTT	CASSLVAGGADTQYF
.	14	TRBV5-1	TRBJ2-5	TRBD2	TGCGCCAGCAGGAGTAGCGGGAGCTCTGAGACCCAGTACTTC	CASRSSGSSETQYF
.	15	TRBV19	TRBJ1-1	.	TGTGCCAGTAGTATAGCAGCAGGGATGAACACTGAAGCTTTCTTT	CASSIAAGMNTEAFF
.	15	TRBV9	TRBJ2-5	TRBD1	TGTGCCAGCAGCAGCAGACAGGGGGCTTTGGAGACCCAGTACTTC	CASSSRQGALETQYF
once	13	TRBV10-3	TRBJ2-7	.	TGTGCCATCAGGCTCACAGGGCAGGACGAGCAGTACTTC	CAIRLTGQDEQYF
once	14	TRBV9	TRBJ1-2	.	TGTGCCAGCAGCGTAGAGGAGGGTAACTATGGCTACACCTTC	CASSVEEGNYGYTF
.	19	TRBV4-3	TRBJ2-5	TRBD2	TGCGCCAGCAGCCCCACAATAGGTAGCGGGAGGATGGGACAAGAGACCCAGTACTTC	CASSPTIGSGRMGQETQYF
.	14	TRBV11-2	TRBJ1-2	.	TGTGCCAGCAGCCCCCCGGGGGCTAACTATGGCTACACCTTC	CASSPPGANYGYTF
.	15	TRBV5-4	TRBJ2-5	TRBD1	TGTGCCAGCAGCTCGGGACAGGGGGCGGGGGAGACCCAGTACTTC	CASSSGQGAGETQYF
.	15	TRBV7-2	TRBJ2-2	.	TGTGCCAGCAGCTCGAGGGAGCCGGGCACCGGGGAGCTGTTTTTT	CASSSREPGTGELFF
many	15	TRBV7-2	TRBJ1-6	.	TGTGCCAGCAGCCCCCGCCCCATTGGCAATTCACCCCTCCACTTT	CASSPRPIGNSPLHF
.	20	TRBV5-1	TRBJ2-6	.	TGCGCCAGCAGCTTGGTTGGTGGGGTTTTCGGGGGATCCGGGGCCAACGTCCTGACTTTC	CASSLVGGVFGGSGANVLTF
.	14	TRBV5-1	TRBJ2-5	.	TGCGCCAGCAGCCAGGGACATCCACAAGAGACCCAGTACTTC	CASSQGHPQETQYF
.	13	TRBV7-3	TRBJ1-1	.	TGTGCCAGCAGCTTAACGTTCGGAGGGGAAGCTTTCTTT	CASSLTFGGEAFF
.	15	TRBV3-1/TRBV3-2	TRBJ2-7	.	TGTGCCAGCAGCCAAGATCCGGGGAGCTCCTACGAGCAGTACTTC	CASSQDPGSSYEQYF
.	15	TRBV18	TRBJ2-3	TRBD1	TGTGCCAGCTCCCGCGGGACAGGGAGCACAGATACGCAGTATTTT	CASSRGTGSTDTQYF
.	14	TRBV7-8	TRBJ1-2	.	TGTGCCAGCAGCTTAGGGGCCAGGGGCTATGGCTACACCTTC	CASSLGARGYGYTF
.	16	TRBV19	TRBJ2-5	TRBD1	TGTGCCAGTAGTATAGGAGGGACAGGGGGCGGAGAGACCCAGTACTTC	CASSIGGTGGGETQYF
.	15	TRBV21-1	TRBJ1-5	.	TGTGCCAGCAGCAGGGCTCCCAATAGCAATCAGCCCCAGCATTTT	CASSRAPNSNQPQHF
.	15	TRBV6-4	TRBJ1-2	TRBD1	TGTGCCAGCAGACAATCACCAGGGGGCGCTTATGGCTACACCTTC	CASRQSPGGAYGYTF
.	14	TRBV30	TRBJ2-7	TRBD2	TGTGCCTGGGGGGGACTAGCGGGGTCCTACGAGCAGTACTTC	CAWGGLAGSYEQYF
.	13	TRBV19	TRBJ2-1	TRBD2	TGTGCCACCCGGACTAGCGGGGGTGGTGAGCAGTTCTTC	CATRTSGGGEQFF
.	13	TRBV25-1	TRBJ2-3	TRBD2	TGTGCCAGCGGGGGGAGGGGCACAGATACGCAGTATTTT	CASGGRGTDTQYF
.	15	TRBV7-6	TRBJ1-2	TRBD1	TGTGCCAGCAGCGGGGGGGGGACAGGCAACTATGGCTACACCTTC	CASSGGGTGNYGYTF
.	14	TRBV27	TRBJ2-7	.	TGTGCCAGCAGTTCCGTGGGCCCTTTTTCCGAGCAGTACTTC	CASSSVGPFSEQYF
.	13	TRBV28	TRBJ2-7	.	TGTGCCAGCACCTTCGAGGATGCTTACGAGCAGTACTTC	CASTFEDAYEQYF
.	16	TRBV9	TRBJ2-1	.	TGTGCCAGCAGCCCAGGTGGGGGGGACATGGGCAATGAGCAGTTCTTC	CASSPGGGDMGNEQFF
.	14	TRBV27	TRBJ1-2	.	TGTGCCAGCAGTTCTCCAGGGAAGGGCTATGGCTACACCTTC	CASSSPGKGYGYTF